Listed below are T cell receptor beta chains from one sample, sequenced in a study of T cells in Graves' hyperthyroidism and ophthalmopathy. TCRdb reprocessed the multiplex PCR reads with MiXCR, giving one entry per CDR3 protein. The data contain 500,000 to 750,000 distinct CDR3 sequences, approximately 15% of them seen just once; the ten biggest clones take up around 7.3%. Sequencing used blood. Receptor source: a woman aged 30 to 39 with Graves' hyperthyroidism. Each CDR3 is given with its conserved first and last residue. The order of the fields is clone size, J gene, D gene, V gene, CDR3 protein, CDR3 DNA. The D gene is left open where the match is weak. Clone size is not always given. Where it is, it says once, few, many or a class for expanded clones.

few TRBJ2-7 . TRBV4-3 CASSQDLGFSDEQYF TGCGCCAGCAGCCAAGATTTAGGGTTCAGCGACGAGCAGTACTTC
many TRBJ2-7 TRBD2 TRBV19 CASSIVALTSGQTYEQYF TGTGCCAGTAGTATAGTTGCCCTTACTAGCGGGCAGACCTACGAGCAGTACTTC
many TRBJ2-5 . TRBV28 CASSLGQSSPVETQYF TGTGCCAGCAGTTTAGGACAGTCTTCACCGGTTGAGACCCAGTACTTC
few TRBJ1-1 . TRBV4-1 CASSQQRSSEAFF TGCGCCAGCAGCCAACAGAGGAGTAGTGAAGCTTTCTTT
few TRBJ1-4 . TRBV15 CATSRDDATNEKLFF TGTGCCACCAGCAGGGATGATGCAACTAATGAAAAACTGTTTTTT
few TRBJ2-4 . TRBV12-3/TRBV12-4 CASSWGSKNIQYF TGTGCCAGCAGTTGGGGGTCCAAAAACATTCAGTACTTC
many TRBJ2-3 TRBD2 TRBV7-8 CASSSRTSAFTDTQYF TGTGCCAGCAGCTCCCGGACTAGCGCCTTCACAGATACGCAGTATTTT
few TRBJ2-3 . TRBV6-2/TRBV6-3 CASSYGSTADTQYF TGTGCCAGCAGTTACGGGTCGACAGCAGATACGCAGTATTTT
many TRBJ2-3 TRBD2 TRBV20-1 CSASALFGGGGTDTQYF TGCAGTGCTAGTGCCCTCTTCGGCGGGGGGGGCACAGATACGCAGTATTTT
few TRBJ2-1 . TRBV7-2 CASSLSRVGEQFF TGTGCCAGCAGCTTATCCAGGGTGGGTGAGCAGTTCTTC
many TRBJ2-7 . TRBV5-1 CASSLGAGGTSYEQYF TGCGCCAGCAGCTTGGGGGCCGGAGGTACCTCCTACGAGCAGTACTTC
many TRBJ2-7 TRBD2 TRBV5-5 CASSSEPLAGFGEQYF TGTGCCAGCAGCTCGGAACCTCTAGCGGGATTCGGGGAGCAGTACTTC
many TRBJ2-5 . TRBV11-2 CASSPFAYQETQYF TGTGCCAGCAGCCCCTTCGCGTACCAAGAGACCCAGTACTTC
many TRBJ2-7 TRBD2 TRBV20-1 CSAGRAGVYYEQYF TGCAGTGCCGGGAGGGCGGGAGTATACTACGAGCAGTACTTC
many TRBJ2-7 TRBD2 TRBV11-2 CASRSGGRKAYEQYF TGTGCCAGCAGGTCGGGCGGGAGGAAGGCCTACGAGCAGTACTTC
few TRBJ2-5 . TRBV29-1 CSVERDGYRETQYF TGCAGCGTTGAACGGGATGGATATCGAGAGACCCAGTACTTC
. TRBJ2-4 . TRBV20-1 CSARRGQDKNIQYF TGCAGTGCTCGCAGGGGTCAGGACAAAAACATTCAGTACTTC
few TRBJ2-5 TRBD1 TRBV18 CASSRGTGAGTQYF TGTGCCAGCTCACGGGGGACAGGCGCGGGGACCCAGTACTTC
many TRBJ1-5 . TRBV20-1 CSASSGGQPQHF TGCAGTGCTTCGTCGGGTGGACAGCCCCAGCATTTT
. TRBJ2-1 TRBD2 TRBV12-3/TRBV12-4 CASSPRLAGDNNEQFF TGTGCCAGCAGTCCACGACTAGCGGGGGACAACAATGAGCAGTTCTTC
many TRBJ2-1 . TRBV6-1 CASSDGYNEQFF TGTGCCAGCAGTGACGGCTACAATGAGCAGTTCTTC
many TRBJ2-1 TRBD2 TRBV30 CAQLAGVEQFF TGTGCGCAACTAGCGGGAGTTGAGCAGTTCTTC
. TRBJ2-3 TRBD2 TRBV7-3 CASSHWTSGRTDTQYF TGTGCCAGCAGCCACTGGACTAGCGGGAGAACAGATACGCAGTATTTT
few TRBJ1-6 TRBD1 TRBV7-8 CASSSGGGENNSPLHF TGTGCCAGCAGCTCAGGGGGGGGCGAGAATAATTCACCCCTCCACTTT
. TRBJ1-2 . TRBV12-3/TRBV12-4 CASSYSTAAYGYTF TGTGCCAGCAGTTACTCGACCGCAGCCTATGGCTACACCTTC
. TRBJ2-3 TRBD1 TRBV20-1 CSASERQGRSDTQYF TGCAGTGCTTCGGAGAGACAGGGGAGGTCAGATACGCAGTATTTT
few TRBJ2-1 TRBD2 TRBV7-3 CASSQVASGFDEQFF TGTGCCAGCAGCCAAGTTGCTAGCGGCTTCGATGAGCAGTTCTTC
. TRBJ2-3 . TRBV29-1 CSVDRVQADTQYF TGCAGCGTTGACAGGGTGCAGGCAGATACGCAGTATTTT
many TRBJ2-1 TRBD1 TRBV30 CACQQGGHNEQFF TGTGCCTGCCAACAGGGGGGACACAATGAGCAGTTCTTC
many TRBJ2-5 . TRBV3-1 CASSQEPGHRGFERLQETQYF TGTGCCAGCAGCCAAGAACCGGGACACCGGGGGTTTGAGCGCCTCCAAGAGACCCAGTACTTC
many TRBJ2-5 . TRBV18 CASSPPDAETQYF TGTGCCAGCTCACCACCAGACGCAGAGACCCAGTACTTC
many TRBJ2-7 TRBD1 TRBV28 CASTPGTGFSGSYEQYF TGTGCCAGCACCCCCGGGACAGGGTTCTCGGGCTCCTACGAGCAGTACTTC
. TRBJ1-1 TRBD1 TRBV6-5 CASSYGTEYTEAFF TGTGCCAGCAGTTACGGGACAGAATACACTGAAGCTTTCTTT
. TRBJ1-3 TRBD1 TRBV28 CASSRTGGFSGNTIYF TGTGCCAGCAGTCGGACAGGGGGATTCTCTGGAAACACCATATATTTT
. TRBJ2-1 TRBD1 TRBV5-4 CATTKQGVMGNEQFF TGTGCCACCACAAAGCAGGGGGTTATGGGCAATGAGCAGTTCTTC
many TRBJ1-2 TRBD1 TRBV12-3/TRBV12-4 CASREQGTGGGYTF TGTGCCAGCAGAGAACAGGGGACTGGAGGCGGCTACACCTTC
many TRBJ1-4 . TRBV20-1 CSARESWATNEKLFF TGCAGTGCTAGAGAGTCGTGGGCAACTAATGAAAAACTGTTTTTT
many TRBJ1-1 . TRBV5-5 CASSLLGAVITEAFF TGTGCCAGCAGCTTGTTGGGGGCAGTAATCACTGAAGCTTTCTTT
. TRBJ2-1 . TRBV15 CATSRARTRGLYNEQFF TGTGCCACCAGCAGGGCTCGGACTAGGGGGCTTTACAATGAGCAGTTCTTC
many TRBJ1-5 . TRBV15 CATREGGRSNQPQHF TGTGCCACCAGGGAGGGAGGTCGGAGCAATCAGCCCCAGCATTTT
many TRBJ2-3 TRBD2 TRBV7-8 CASSPSGSSGSTDTQYF TGTGCCAGCAGCCCATCGGGGTCTAGCGGAAGCACAGATACGCAGTATTTT
. TRBJ2-2 . TRBV19 CASSILGRLGGGELFF TGTGCCAGTAGTATATTGGGGCGCCTAGGAGGCGGGGAGCTGTTTTTT
many TRBJ1-2 . TRBV7-9 CASSTRTQLRGYTF TGTGCCAGCAGCACAAGGACCCAACTGCGAGGCTACACCTTC
few TRBJ2-1 TRBD2 TRBV20-1 CSARASGRAFEQFF TGCAGTGCTAGAGCTAGCGGGAGGGCATTTGAGCAGTTCTTC
many TRBJ1-1 . TRBV7-2 CASSLRGGMDTEAFF TGTGCCAGCAGCTTAAGGGGGGGCATGGACACTGAAGCTTTCTTT
many TRBJ2-7 . TRBV20-1 CSAPSRGSYEQYF TGCAGTGCCCCGAGCCGCGGATCCTACGAGCAGTACTTC
many TRBJ2-7 TRBD1 TRBV2 CASTGRDRAYEQYF TGTGCCAGCACAGGCCGGGACAGGGCCTACGAGCAGTACTTC
many TRBJ2-3 . TRBV11-1 CASSPQVGSDTQYF TGTGCCAGCAGCCCTCAGGTGGGGTCAGATACGCAGTATTTT
few TRBJ2-1 TRBD2 TRBV5-1 CASRTSGLSSYNEQFF TGCGCCAGCAGGACTAGCGGCTTAAGCTCCTACAATGAGCAGTTCTTC
. TRBJ2-1 . TRBV20-1 CSAPGLTHGSSYNEQFF TGCAGTGCTCCGGGGCTAACCCATGGAAGCTCCTACAATGAGCAGTTCTTC